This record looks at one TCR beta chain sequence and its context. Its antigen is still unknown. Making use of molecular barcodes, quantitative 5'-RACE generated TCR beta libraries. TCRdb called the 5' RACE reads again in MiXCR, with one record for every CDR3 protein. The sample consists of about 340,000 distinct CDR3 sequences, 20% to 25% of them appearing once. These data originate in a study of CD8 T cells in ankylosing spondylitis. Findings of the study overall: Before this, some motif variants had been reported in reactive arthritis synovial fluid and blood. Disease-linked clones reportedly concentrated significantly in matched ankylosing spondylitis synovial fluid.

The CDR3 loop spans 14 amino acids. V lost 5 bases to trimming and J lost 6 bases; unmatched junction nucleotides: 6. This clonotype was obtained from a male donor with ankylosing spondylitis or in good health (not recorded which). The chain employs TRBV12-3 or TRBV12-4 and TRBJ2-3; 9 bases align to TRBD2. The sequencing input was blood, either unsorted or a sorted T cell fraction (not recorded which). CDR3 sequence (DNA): TGTGCCAGCAGTAGCGGGGGGCCTGGCGATACGCAGTATTTT. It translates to CASSSGGPGDTQYF.